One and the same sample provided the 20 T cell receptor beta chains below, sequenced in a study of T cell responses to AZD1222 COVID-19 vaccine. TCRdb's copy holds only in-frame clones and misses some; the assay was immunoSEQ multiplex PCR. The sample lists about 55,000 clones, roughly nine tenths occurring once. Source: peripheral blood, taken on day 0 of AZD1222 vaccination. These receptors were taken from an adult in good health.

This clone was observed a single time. The CDR3 bases are TGTGCCAGCAGCTCCGGGACAATGCTAAGCTACACCTTC. Its translation: CASSSGTMLSYTF. The rearrangement joins TRBV5-6 to TRBJ1-2, with D maybe TRBD1 (6 bases). V lost 3 bases to trimming and J lost 9 bases, with 15 bases between them. Germline loops: CDR1 SGHDT, CDR2 YYEEEE. The CDR3 sequence is 13 residues long.

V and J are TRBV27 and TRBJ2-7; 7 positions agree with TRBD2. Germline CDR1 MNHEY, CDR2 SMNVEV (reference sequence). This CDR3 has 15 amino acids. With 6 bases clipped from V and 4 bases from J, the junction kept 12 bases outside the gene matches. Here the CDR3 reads CASRLSGEIGYEQYF. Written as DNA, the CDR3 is TGTGCCAGCAGGCTCAGCGGGGAAATCGGGTACGAGCAGTACTTC.

The CDR3 sequence is CASRLAGGSYNEQFF. In DNA form, the CDR3 reads TGTGCCAGCAGACTAGCGGGGGGGTCCTACAATGAGCAGTTCTTC. The chain recombines TRBV6-5 with TRBJ2-1; 13 bases map to TRBD2. Germline V gives CDR1 MNHEY, CDR2 SVGAGI. CDR3 length: 15 amino acids. Trimming at V came to 6 bases and at J to 1 base, leaving 0 bases not matched to a gene.

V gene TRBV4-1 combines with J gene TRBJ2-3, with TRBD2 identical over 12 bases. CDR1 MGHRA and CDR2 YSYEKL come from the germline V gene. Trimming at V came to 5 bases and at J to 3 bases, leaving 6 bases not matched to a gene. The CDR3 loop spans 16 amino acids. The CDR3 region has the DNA TGCGCCAGCAGCTCCTTACTAGCGGGGGGTACAGATACGCAGTATTTT. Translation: CASSSLLAGGTDTQYF.

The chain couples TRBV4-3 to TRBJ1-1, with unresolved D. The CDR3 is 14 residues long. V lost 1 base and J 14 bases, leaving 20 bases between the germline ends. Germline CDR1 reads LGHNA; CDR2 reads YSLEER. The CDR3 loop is CASSQGYGLEVRFF. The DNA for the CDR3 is TGCGCCAGCAGCCAAGGGTACGGGCTGGAGGTGAGGTTCTTT.

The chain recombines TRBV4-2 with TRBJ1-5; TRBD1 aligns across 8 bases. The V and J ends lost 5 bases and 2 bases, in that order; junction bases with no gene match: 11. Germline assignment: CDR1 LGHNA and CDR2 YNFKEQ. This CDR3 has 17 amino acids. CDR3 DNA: TGTGCCAGCAGCGCCCATTCCAGGGGGCAAGGCAATCAGCCCCAGCATTTT. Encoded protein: CASSAHSRGQGNQPQHF.

CDR3 nucleotide sequence: TGTGCCACCACCGGAGTGACAGGGGAATCGGGAGCCCATCACACCGGGGAGCTGTTTTTT. Amino acid sequence: CATTGVTGESGAHHTGELFF. The chain couples TRBV24-1 to TRBJ2-2; the match to TRBD1 covers 8 bases. V shed 8 bases, J shed 3 bases, and the junction held 22 bases outside the gene matches. The CDR3 loop spans 20 amino acids. Germline loops: CDR1 KGHDR, CDR2 SFDVKD.

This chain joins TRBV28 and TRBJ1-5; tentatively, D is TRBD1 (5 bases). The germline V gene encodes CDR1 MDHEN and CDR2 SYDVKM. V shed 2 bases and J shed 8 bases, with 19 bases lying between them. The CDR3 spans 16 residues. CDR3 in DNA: TGTGCCAGCAGTTTAAAAGGGGCGTTATCCCTGGAGCCCCAGCATTTT. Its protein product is CASSLKGALSLEPQHF.

The CDR3 protein is CASSQDGWRAEQTEAFF. For the CDR3, the DNA is TGTGCCAGCAGCCAAGACGGTTGGAGGGCTGAACAGACTGAAGCTTTCTTT. The genes are TRBV3-1 (or the pseudogene TRBV3-2) and TRBJ1-1; the D is unclear. V lost 0 bases, J lost 5 bases, and 19 bases lay in between. CDR1 LGHDT and CDR2 YNNKEL come from the germline V gene (reference sequence). This CDR3 has 17 residues.

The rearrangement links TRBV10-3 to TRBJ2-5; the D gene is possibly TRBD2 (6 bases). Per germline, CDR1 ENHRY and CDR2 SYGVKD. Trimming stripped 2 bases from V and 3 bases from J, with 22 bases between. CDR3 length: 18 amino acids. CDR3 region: CAISEGLRTTKLKETQYF. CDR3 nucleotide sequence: TGTGCCATCAGTGAGGGACTAAGAACAACTAAACTAAAAGAGACCCAGTACTTC.

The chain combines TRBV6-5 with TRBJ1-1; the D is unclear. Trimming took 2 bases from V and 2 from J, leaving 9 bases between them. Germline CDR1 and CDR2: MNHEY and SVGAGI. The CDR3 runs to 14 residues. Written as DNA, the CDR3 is TGTGCCAGCAGTTACGTGACGGATAACACTGAAGCTTTCTTT. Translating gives CASSYVTDNTEAFF.

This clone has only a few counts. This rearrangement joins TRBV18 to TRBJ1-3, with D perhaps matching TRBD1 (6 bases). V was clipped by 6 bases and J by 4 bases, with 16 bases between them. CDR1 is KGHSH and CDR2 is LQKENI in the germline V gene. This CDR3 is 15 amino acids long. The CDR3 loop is CASSPSSGVGNTIYF. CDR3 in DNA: TGTGCCAGCTCCCCCTCTTCAGGGGTAGGAAACACCATATATTTT.

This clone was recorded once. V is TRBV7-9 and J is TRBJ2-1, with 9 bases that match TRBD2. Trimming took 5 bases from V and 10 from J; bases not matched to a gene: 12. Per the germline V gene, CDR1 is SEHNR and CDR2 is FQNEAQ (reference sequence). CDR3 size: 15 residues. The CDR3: CASSPRWRGGREQFF. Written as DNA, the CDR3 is TGTGCCAGCAGCCCCCGCTGGCGGGGGGGCCGGGAGCAGTTCTTC.

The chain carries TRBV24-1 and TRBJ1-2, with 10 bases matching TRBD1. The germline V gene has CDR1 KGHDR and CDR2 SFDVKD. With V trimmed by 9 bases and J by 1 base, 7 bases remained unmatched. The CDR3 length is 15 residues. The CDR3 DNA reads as TGTGCCACCGCGGATCGGACAGGGGGTAACTATGGCTACACCTTC. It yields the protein CATADRTGGNYGYTF.

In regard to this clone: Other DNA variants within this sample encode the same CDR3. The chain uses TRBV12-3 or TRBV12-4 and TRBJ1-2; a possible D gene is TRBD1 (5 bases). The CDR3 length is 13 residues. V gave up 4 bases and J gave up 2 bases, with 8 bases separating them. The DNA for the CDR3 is TGTGCCAGCAGTTCGGGACTCAACTATGGCTACACCTTC. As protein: CASSSGLNYGYTF.

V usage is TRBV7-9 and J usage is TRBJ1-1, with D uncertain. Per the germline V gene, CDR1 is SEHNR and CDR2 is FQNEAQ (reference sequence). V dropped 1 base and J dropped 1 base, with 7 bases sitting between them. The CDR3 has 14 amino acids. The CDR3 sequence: CASSLVVQNTEAFF. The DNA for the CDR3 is TGTGCCAGCAGCTTAGTGGTCCAGAACACTGAAGCTTTCTTT.

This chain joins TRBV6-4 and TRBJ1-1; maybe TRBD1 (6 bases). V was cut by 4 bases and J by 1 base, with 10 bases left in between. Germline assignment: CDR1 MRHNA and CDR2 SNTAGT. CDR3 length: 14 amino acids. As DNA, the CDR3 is TGTGCCAGCAGTGTGGACAGAAAGAACACTGAAGCTTTCTTT. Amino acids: CASSVDRKNTEAFF.

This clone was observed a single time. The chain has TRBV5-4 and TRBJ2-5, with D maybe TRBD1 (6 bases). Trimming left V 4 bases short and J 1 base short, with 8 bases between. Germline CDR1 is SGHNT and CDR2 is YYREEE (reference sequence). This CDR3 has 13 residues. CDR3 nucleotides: TGTGCCAGCAGCCGGGACACCCAAGAGACCCAGTACTTC. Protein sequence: CASSRDTQETQYF.

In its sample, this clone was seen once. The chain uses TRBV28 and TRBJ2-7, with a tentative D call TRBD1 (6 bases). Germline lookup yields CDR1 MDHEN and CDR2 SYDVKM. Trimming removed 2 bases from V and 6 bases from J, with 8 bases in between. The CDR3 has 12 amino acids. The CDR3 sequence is CASSLIRGEQYF. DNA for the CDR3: TGTGCCAGCAGTTTAATCAGGGGCGAGCAGTACTTC. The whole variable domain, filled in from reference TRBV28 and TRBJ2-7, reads DVKVTQSSRYLVKRTGEKVFLECVQDMDHENMFWYRQDPGLGLRLIYFSYDVKMKEKGDIPEGYSVSREKKERFSLILESASTNQTSMYLCASSLIRGEQYFGPGTRLTVT.

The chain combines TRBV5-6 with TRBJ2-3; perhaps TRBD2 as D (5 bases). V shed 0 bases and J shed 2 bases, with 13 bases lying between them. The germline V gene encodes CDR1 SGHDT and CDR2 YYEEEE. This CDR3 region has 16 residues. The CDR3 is CASSLAAGSYTDTQYF. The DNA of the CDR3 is TGTGCCAGCAGCTTGGCCGCGGGCTCCTACACAGATACGCAGTATTTT.